Presented here are 3 T cell receptor beta chains from one specimen sequenced in a study of CD8 T cells in Susac syndrome. About 0.5 to 1 ug RNA was reverse transcribed with random hexamers. TCRdb reprocessed the immunoSEQ multiplex PCR reads with MiXCR, giving one entry per CDR3 protein. Of 400,000 to 550,000 distinct CDR3 sequences listed, more than 70% are singletons. What was sequenced was CD8+ T cells from PBMCs. Every receptor here comes from a human donor with multiple sclerosis.

This chain uses TRBV18 with TRBJ2-1; TRBD1 might be the D (6 bases). Between the trimmed V and J ends, which lost 0 bases and 2 bases, there was a span of 14 bases. In germline, CDR1 is KGHSH, CDR2 LQKENI. The CDR3 consists of 17 residues. The CDR3 coding sequence is TGTGCCAGCTCACCACCACGGACAGTGATAACCTACAATGAGCAGTTCTTC. Encoded protein: CASSPPRTVITYNEQFF.

V gene TRBV20-1 combines with J gene TRBJ2-7, with a possible D match to TRBD1 (6 bases). Germline CDR1 DFQATT, CDR2 SNEGSKA (reference sequence). CDR3 length equals 14 residues. V lost 3 bases and J lost 4, with 16 bases in between. Written as DNA, the CDR3 is TGCAGTGCTAGGATGGACAGCCAGGGGTACGAGCAGTACTTC. It encodes CSARMDSQGYEQYF.

The rearrangement uses TRBV11-2 and TRBJ1-1; D perhaps matches TRBD1 (5 bases). Germline CDR1 SGHAT, CDR2 FQNNGV. V was cut by 1 base and J by 1 base, with 10 bases left in between. CDR3 length: 15 residues. CDR3 loop: CASSLAGLTNTEAFF. Written as DNA, the CDR3 is TGTGCCAGCAGCTTAGCGGGACTGACGAACACTGAAGCTTTCTTT.